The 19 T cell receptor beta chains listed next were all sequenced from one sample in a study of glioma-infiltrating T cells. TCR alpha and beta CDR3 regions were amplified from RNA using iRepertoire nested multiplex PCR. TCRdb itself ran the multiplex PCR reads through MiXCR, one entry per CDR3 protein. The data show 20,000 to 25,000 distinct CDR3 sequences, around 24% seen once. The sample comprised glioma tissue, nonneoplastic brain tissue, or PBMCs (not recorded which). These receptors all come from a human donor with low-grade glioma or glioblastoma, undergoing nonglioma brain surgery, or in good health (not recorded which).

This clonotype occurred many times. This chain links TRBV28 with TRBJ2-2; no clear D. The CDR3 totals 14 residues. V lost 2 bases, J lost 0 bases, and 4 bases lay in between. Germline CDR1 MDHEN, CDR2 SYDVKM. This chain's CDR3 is CASSLGANTGELFF. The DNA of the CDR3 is TGTGCCAGCAGTTTAGGAGCGAACACCGGGGAGCTGTTTTTT.

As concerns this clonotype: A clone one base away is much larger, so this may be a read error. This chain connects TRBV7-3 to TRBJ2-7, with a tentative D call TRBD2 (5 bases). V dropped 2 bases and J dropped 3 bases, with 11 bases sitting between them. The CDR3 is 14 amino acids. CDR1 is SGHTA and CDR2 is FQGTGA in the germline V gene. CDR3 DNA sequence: TGTGCCAGCAGCTTAGAGACACGGGGCTACGAGCAGTACTTC. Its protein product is CASSLETRGYEQYF.

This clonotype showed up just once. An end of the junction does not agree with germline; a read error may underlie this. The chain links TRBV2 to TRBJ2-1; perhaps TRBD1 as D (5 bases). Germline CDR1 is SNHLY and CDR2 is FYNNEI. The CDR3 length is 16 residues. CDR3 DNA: TGTGGCAGCAGATCCGACAGAGCTAGCTCCTACAATGAGCAGTTCTTC. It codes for CGSRSDRASSYNEQFF.

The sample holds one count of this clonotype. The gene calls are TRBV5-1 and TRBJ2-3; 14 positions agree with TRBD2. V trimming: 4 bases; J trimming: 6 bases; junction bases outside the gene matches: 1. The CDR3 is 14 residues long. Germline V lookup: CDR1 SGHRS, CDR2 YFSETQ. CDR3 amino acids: CASSGTSGGDTQYF. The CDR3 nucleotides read TGCGCCAGCAGCGGGACTAGCGGGGGCGATACGCAGTATTTT.

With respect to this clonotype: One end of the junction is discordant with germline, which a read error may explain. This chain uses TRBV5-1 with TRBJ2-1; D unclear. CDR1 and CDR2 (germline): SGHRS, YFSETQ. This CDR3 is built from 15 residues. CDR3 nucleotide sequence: TGCCCCAGCAGCTTGTTGTCAGCCTACTACAATGAGCAGTTCTTC. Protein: CPSSLLSAYYNEQFF.

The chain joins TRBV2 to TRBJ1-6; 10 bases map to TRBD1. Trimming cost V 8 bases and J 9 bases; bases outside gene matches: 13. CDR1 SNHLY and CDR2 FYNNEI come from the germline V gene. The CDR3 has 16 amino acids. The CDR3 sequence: CASGTGVLLGGSPLHF. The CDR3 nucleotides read TGTGCCAGCGGGACAGGGGTCCTTCTGGGTGGTTCACCCCTCCACTTT.

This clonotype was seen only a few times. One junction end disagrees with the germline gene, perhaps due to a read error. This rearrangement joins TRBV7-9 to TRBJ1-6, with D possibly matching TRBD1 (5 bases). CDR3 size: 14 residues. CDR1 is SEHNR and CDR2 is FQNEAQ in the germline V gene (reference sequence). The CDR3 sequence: CARSSGTDNSPLHF. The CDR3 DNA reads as TGTGCCCGCAGTTCCGGGACGGATAATTCACCCCTCCACTTT.

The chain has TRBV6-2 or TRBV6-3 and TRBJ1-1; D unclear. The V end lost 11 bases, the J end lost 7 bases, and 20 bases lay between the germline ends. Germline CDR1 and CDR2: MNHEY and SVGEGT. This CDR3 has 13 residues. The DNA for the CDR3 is TGTGCCTTCAGTTACGGTAATGAATTTGAAGCTTTCTTT. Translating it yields CAFSYGNEFEAFF.

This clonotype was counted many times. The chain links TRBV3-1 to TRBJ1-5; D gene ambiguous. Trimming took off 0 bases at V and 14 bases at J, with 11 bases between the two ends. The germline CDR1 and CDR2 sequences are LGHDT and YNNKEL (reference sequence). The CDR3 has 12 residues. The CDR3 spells CASSQDARHKHF. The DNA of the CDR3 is TGTGCCAGCAGCCAAGATGCGCGACACAAGCATTTT.

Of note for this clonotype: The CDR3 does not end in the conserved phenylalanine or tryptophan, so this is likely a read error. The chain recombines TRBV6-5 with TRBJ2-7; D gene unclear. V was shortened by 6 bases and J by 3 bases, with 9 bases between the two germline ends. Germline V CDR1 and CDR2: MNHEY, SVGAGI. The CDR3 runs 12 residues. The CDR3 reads CASSQVYYEQYL. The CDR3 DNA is TGTGCCAGCAGCCAAGTCTACTACGAGCAGTACCTC.

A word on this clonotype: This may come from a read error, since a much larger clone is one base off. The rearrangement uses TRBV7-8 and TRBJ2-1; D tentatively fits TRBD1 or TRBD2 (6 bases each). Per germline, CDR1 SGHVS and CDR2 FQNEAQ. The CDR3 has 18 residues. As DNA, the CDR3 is TGTGCCCGCAGCTTAAACTTGGGGGGCAGGGGATCCTACAATGAGCAGTTCTTC. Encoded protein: CARSLNLGGRGSYNEQFF.

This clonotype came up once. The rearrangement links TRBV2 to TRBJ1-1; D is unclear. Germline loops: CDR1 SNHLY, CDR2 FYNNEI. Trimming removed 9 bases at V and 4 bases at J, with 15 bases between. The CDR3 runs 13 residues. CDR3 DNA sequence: TGTGCCAGTCGACTGATGGAGATCACTGAAGCTTTCTTT. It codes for CASRLMEITEAFF.

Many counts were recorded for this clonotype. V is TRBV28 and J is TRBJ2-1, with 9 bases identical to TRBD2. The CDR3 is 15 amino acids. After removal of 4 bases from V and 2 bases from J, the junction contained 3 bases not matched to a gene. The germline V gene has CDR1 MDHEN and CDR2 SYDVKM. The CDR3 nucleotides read TGTGCCAGCAGTTCGGGACTAGCAACCTACAATGAGCAGTTCTTC. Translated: CASSSGLATYNEQFF. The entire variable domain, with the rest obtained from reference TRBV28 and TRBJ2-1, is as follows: DVKVTQSSRYLVKRTGEKVFLECVQDMDHENMFWYRQDPGLGLRLIYFSYDVKMKEKGDIPEGYSVSREKKERFSLILESASTNQTSMYLCASSSGLATYNEQFFGPGTRLTVL.

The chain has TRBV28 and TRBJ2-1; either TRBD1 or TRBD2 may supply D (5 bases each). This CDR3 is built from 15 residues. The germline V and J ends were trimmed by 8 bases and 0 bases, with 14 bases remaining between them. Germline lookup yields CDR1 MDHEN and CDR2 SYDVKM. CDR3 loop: CASLTVGVSYNEQFF. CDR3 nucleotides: TGTGCCAGCCTAACGGTGGGGGTCTCCTACAATGAGCAGTTCTTC.

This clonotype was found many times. Here the CDR3 DNA reads TGTGCCAGCAGCCCACCCCAGGGATATGGCTACACCTTC. Translation gives CASSPPQGYGYTF. The chain carries TRBV7-2 and TRBJ1-2, with D possibly matching TRBD1 (5 bases). Germline loops: CDR1 SGHTA, CDR2 FQGNSA. The CDR3 loop spans 13 amino acids. V shed 5 bases and J shed 5 bases, with 12 bases lying between them.

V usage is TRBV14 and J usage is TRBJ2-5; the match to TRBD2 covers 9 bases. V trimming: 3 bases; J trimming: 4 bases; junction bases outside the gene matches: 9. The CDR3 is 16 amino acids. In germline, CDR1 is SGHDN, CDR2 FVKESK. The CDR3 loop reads CASSQMGLSGGETQYF. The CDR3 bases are TGTGCCAGCAGCCAGATGGGTCTTAGCGGGGGAGAGACCCAGTACTTC.

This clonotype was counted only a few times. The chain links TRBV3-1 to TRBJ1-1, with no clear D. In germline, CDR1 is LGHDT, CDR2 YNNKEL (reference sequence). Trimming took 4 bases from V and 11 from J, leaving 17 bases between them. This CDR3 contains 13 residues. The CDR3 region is CASSLLSELRAFF. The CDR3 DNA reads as TGTGCCAGCAGCCTCCTCAGTGAGTTAAGGGCTTTCTTT. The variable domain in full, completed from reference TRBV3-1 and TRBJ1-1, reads DTAVSQTPKYLVTQMGNDKSIKCEQNLGHDTMYWYKQDSKKFLKIMFSYNNKELIINETVPNRFSPKSPDKAHLNLHINSLELGDSAVYFCASSLLSELRAFFGQGTRLTVV.

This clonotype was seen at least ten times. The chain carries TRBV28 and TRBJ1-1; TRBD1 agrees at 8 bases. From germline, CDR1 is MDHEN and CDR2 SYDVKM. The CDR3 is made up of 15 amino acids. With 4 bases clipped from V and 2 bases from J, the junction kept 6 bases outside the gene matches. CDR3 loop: CASSSRQGLNTEAFF. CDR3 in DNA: TGTGCCAGCAGTTCTCGACAGGGGTTAAACACTGAAGCTTTCTTT. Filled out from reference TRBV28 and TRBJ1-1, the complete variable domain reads DVKVTQSSRYLVKRTGEKVFLECVQDMDHENMFWYRQDPGLGLRLIYFSYDVKMKEKGDIPEGYSVSREKKERFSLILESASTNQTSMYLCASSSRQGLNTEAFFGQGTRLTVV.

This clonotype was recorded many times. The CDR3 DNA follows: TGTGCCAGCAGTGAAGCCAGTGGGCGGAACTACAATGAGCAGTTCTTC. Protein product: CASSEASGRNYNEQFF. V is TRBV2 and J is TRBJ2-1, with D unresolved. Looked up from germline, CDR1 is SNHLY and CDR2 is FYNNEI. V was cut by 0 bases and J by 3 bases, with 12 bases left in between. This CDR3 region has 16 residues.